This record covers a single T cell receptor (beta chain). This sample is part of a study of cytomegalovirus exposure and HLA in healthy donors. Participants comprised healthy donors of bone marrow. The PCR contained 60 Vbeta and 13 Jbeta primers. Repertoires were generated with immunoSEQ multiplex PCR, while TCRdb's copy carries only in-frame clones and drops some. The profile shows 150,000 to 160,000 clones, roughly 70% of them singletons. This sequence was found in a man younger than 40 in good health and CMV-seronegative. Sequenced: PBMCs.

The DNA for the CDR3 is TGCGCCAGCAGCTTGGGGGACAGCGCAGATACGCAGTATTTT. Amino acids: CASSLGDSADTQYF. This chain links TRBV5-1 with TRBJ2-3; 7 nucleotides line up with TRBD1. Germline loops: CDR1 SGHRS, CDR2 YFSETQ. J was trimmed by 4 bases and V by 0 bases; bases with no gene match: 2. This CDR3 has 14 residues. Based on the CDR3 plus reference TRBV5-1 and TRBJ2-3, the full variable domain is KAGVTQTPRYLIKTRGQQVTLSCSPISGHRSVSWYQQTPGQGLQFLFEYFSETQRNKGNFPGRFSGRQFSNSRSEMNVSTLELGDSALYLCASSLGDSADTQYFGPGTRLTVL.